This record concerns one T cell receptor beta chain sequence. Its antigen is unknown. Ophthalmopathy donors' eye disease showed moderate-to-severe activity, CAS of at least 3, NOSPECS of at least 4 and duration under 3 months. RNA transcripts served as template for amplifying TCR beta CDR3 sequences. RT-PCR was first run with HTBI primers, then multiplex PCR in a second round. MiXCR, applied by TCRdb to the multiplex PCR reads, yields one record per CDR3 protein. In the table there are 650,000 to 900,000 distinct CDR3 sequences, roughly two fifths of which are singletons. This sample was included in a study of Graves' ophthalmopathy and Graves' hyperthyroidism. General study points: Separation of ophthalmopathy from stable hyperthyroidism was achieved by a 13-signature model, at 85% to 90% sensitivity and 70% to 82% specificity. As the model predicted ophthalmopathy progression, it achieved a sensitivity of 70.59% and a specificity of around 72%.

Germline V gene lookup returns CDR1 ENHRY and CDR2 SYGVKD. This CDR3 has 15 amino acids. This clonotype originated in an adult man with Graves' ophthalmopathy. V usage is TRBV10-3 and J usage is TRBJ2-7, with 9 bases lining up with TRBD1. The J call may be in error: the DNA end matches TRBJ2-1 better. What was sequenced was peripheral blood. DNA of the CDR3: TGTGCCAGCAGCCCAGGGACAGGGTACGACAATGAGCAGTTCTTC. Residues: CASSPGTGYDNEQFF.